What follows are 15 T cell receptor beta chains derived from one specimen sequenced in a study of blood T cells in healthy people across ages. It was with a sample-barcoded 5' primer and a J-beta primer mix that a second PCR of roughly 6 to 12 cycles was run. TCRdb redid the calling of the 5' RACE reads with MiXCR, one entry per CDR3 protein. The profile shows around 670,000 distinct CDR3 sequences, about 30% of them singletons. The sample comprised blood. These receptors were taken from a woman of 80 years or more in good health.

This clonotype was seen repeatedly, ten times or more. This chain uses TRBV6-6 with TRBJ1-1, with D possibly being TRBD1 (6 bases). This CDR3 spans 12 amino acids. With 6 bases removed from V and 1 base from J, the gap between germline ends came to 6 bases. CDR1 and CDR2 from the germline V gene are MNHNY and SVGAGI (reference sequence). The CDR3 DNA follows: TGTGCCAGCAGGGGGGCGAACACTGAAGCTTTCTTT. Translating it yields CASRGANTEAFF.

This clonotype was detected ten times or more. The J gene is TRBJ1-4, the V gene TRBV7-3; possibly TRBD1 for D (6 bases). This CDR3 has 20 amino acids. Germline lookup yields CDR1 SGHTA and CDR2 FQGTGA. V lost 1 base and J 5 bases, leaving 26 bases between the germline ends. The CDR3 DNA reads as TGTGCCAGCAGCTTAAGCGCGCAGGGGTGGATGAAAAAGCGGAATGAAAAACTGTTTTTT. It encodes CASSLSAQGWMKKRNEKLFF.

In this sample, this clonotype turned up many times. The gene calls are TRBV5-1 and TRBJ2-1; 10 bases are a match to TRBD1. Germline CDR1 SGHRS, CDR2 YFSETQ. V lost 2 bases and J lost 8; bases outside the gene matches: 7. The CDR3 consists of 15 residues. CDR3 residues: CASSFTGTGAYEQFF. The CDR3 coding sequence is TGCGCCAGCAGCTTCACCGGGACAGGGGCATATGAGCAGTTCTTC.

This clonotype turned up a few times. The chain employs TRBV5-6 and TRBJ2-7, with D perhaps matching TRBD2 (8 bases). Germline loops: CDR1 SGHDT, CDR2 YYEEEE. The CDR3 totals 16 residues. Trimming cost V 0 bases and J 3 bases, with 16 bases left between them. DNA for the CDR3: TGTGCCAGCAGCTTGGCCGGGGGGGCAGGGGGCTACGAGCAGTACTTC. Its protein is CASSLAGGAGGYEQYF.

About this clonotype itself: A much larger clone lies one base from this, so it may be a read error. The V and J genes are TRBV24-1 and TRBJ2-1, with TRBD2 matching over 13 bases. The better agreement between TRBJ2-7 and the DNA end casts doubt on the J call. The CDR3 consists of 17 residues. CDR1 and CDR2 (germline): KGHDR, SFDVKD. The CDR3 loop reads CATSDPLLAGGHGEQYF. CDR3 nucleotide sequence: TGTGCCACCAGTGACCCTCTACTAGCGGGGGGGCATGGTGAGCAGTACTTC.

This clonotype has ten or more counts. V gene TRBV4-1 combines with J gene TRBJ2-3; TRBD2 matches at 11 bases. The length of the CDR3 is 20 residues. CDR1 is MGHRA, CDR2 YSYEKL, per germline. J gave up 2 bases and V 1 base, and 14 bases lay outside the gene matches. The CDR3 is CASSQVSPRLAGPTTDTQYF. The DNA for the CDR3 is TGCGCCAGCAGCCAAGTATCCCCACGACTAGCGGGGCCCACCACAGATACGCAGTATTTT.

This clonotype was observed many times. This chain uses TRBV9 with TRBJ2-5; 9 nucleotides align to TRBD1. This CDR3 has 18 residues. Losses at the gene ends were 2 bases for V and 0 bases for J; bases not matched to a gene: 11. The germline CDR1 and CDR2 sequences are SGDLS and YYNGEE. The DNA of the CDR3 is TGTGCCAGCAGCGTGGGGGGACAGGGAAGGTCCTACCAAGAGACCCAGTACTTC. This codes for CASSVGGQGRSYQETQYF.

A remark on this clonotype: A much bigger clone sits one base away, suggesting this may be a read error. The rearrangement joins TRBV3-1 to TRBJ2-3; TRBD2 aligns across 7 bases. CDR3 length: 15 residues. Losses at the gene ends were 4 bases for V and 5 bases for J; bases not matched to a gene: 9. Looked up from germline, CDR1 is LGHDT and CDR2 is YNNKEL (reference sequence). CDR3 in DNA: TGTGCCAGCAGCCCGCAAGCGGGGTCCGGAGATACGCAGTATTTT. This translates into CASSPQAGSGDTQYF.

This chain uses TRBV25-1 with TRBJ1-1, with 10 bases identical to TRBD1. The CDR3 length is 17 residues. The germline gives CDR1 MGHDK, CDR2 SYGVNS. The V segment lost 1 base and the J segment 1 base; nucleotides outside the gene matches: 6. The DNA of the CDR3 is TGTGCCAGCAGTGAATGGGGACAGGGGATGAGGAACACTGAAGCTTTCTTT. This sequence encodes CASSEWGQGMRNTEAFF. Looking up the rest from reference TRBV25-1 and TRBJ1-1 gives the full variable domain: EADIYQTPRYLVIGTGKKITLECSQTMGHDKMYWYQQDPGMELHLIHYSYGVNSTEKGDLSSESTVSRIRTEHFPLTLESARPSHTSQYLCASSEWGQGMRNTEAFFGQGTRLTVV.

This clonotype was counted ten times or more. The chain has TRBV2 and TRBJ2-3; D not certain. Per germline, CDR1 SNHLY and CDR2 FYNNEI. The CDR3 length is 13 residues. Trimming removed 5 bases at V and 2 bases at J, with 8 bases between. The CDR3 bases are TGTGCCAGCAGTCGGCCGCTCACAGATACGCAGTATTTT. It is translated as CASSRPLTDTQYF.

The gene calls are TRBV20-1 and TRBJ1-2, with D possibly being TRBD1 (5 bases). Trimming pared 7 bases from V and 2 bases from J, leaving 8 bases between. The CDR3 is 11 residues long. Per germline, CDR1 DFQATT and CDR2 SNEGSKA (reference sequence). This CDR3 reads CSVQGNYGYTF. Here the CDR3 DNA reads TGCAGTGTCCAGGGAAACTATGGCTACACCTTC.

This clonotype came up a few times. The V gene is TRBV11-2, the J gene TRBJ2-1; tentatively, D is TRBD1 (6 bases). The CDR3 has 15 amino acids. CDR1 is SGHAT, CDR2 FQNNGV, per germline. Deletions cut 0 bases from V and 8 bases from J, with 14 bases between. The CDR3 here is CASSLDGQGYYEQFF. In DNA, the CDR3 is TGTGCCAGCAGCTTAGATGGCCAGGGGTATTATGAGCAGTTCTTC.

In this sample, this clonotype turned up many times. V is TRBV20-1 and J is TRBJ2-5; 8 bases map to TRBD2. Germline V gene sequence: CDR1 DFQATT, CDR2 SNEGSKA (reference sequence). The V and J ends lost 3 bases and 4 bases, in that order; junction bases with no gene match: 10. The CDR3 runs 15 residues. This chain's CDR3 is CSASRPGLGPETQYF. CDR3 sequence (DNA): TGCAGTGCTAGTCGTCCGGGACTAGGACCAGAGACCCAGTACTTC.

This clonotype occurred once. A junction end diverges from the germline sequence, so it may reflect a read error. The J gene is TRBJ2-2, the V gene TRBV5-1; TRBD2 agrees at 7 bases. The germline CDR1 and CDR2 sequences are SGHRS and YFSETQ. CDR3 length: 14 residues. The CDR3, as DNA: TGCGCCAGCAGCTTGTTAAGCGGGACCGGGGAGCCGTTTTTT. This gives the protein CASSLLSGTGEPFF. The full variable domain, its missing parts supplied by reference TRBV5-1 and TRBJ2-2, is KAGVTQTPRYLIKTRGQQVTLSCSPISGHRSVSWYQQTPGQGLQFLFEYFSETQRNKGNFPGRFSGRQFSNSRSEMNVSTLELGDSALYLCASSLLSGTGEPFFGEGSRLTVL.

This chain uses TRBV20-1 with TRBJ2-3; D is perhaps TRBD2 (6 bases). Germline CDR1 reads DFQATT; CDR2 reads SNEGSKA (reference sequence). CDR3 length: 14 amino acids. V was shortened by 0 bases and J by 1 base, with 8 bases between the two germline ends. In DNA, the CDR3 is TGCAGTGCTAGAGAGGGACTCCGCACAGATACGCAGTATTTT. Amino acid sequence: CSAREGLRTDTQYF.